This T cell receptor beta chain was sequenced in a study of cytotoxic CD8 clonotypes in ibrutinib-treated CLL. The data were produced by immunoSEQ multiplex PCR, yet TCRdb's version contains in-frame clones alone and is incomplete. There are over 150,000 clones in the sample; over 60% occur only once, and around 15% lies in the top ten. Points on this clone: Its antigen remains unidentified.

Study-level results: Clonality increased at ibrutinib response and stayed stable in sustained remission. At progression, however, it fell back toward baseline. Samples were collected at differing times from sustained-remission and progressing patients.

V shed 6 bases and J shed 4 bases, with 10 bases lying between them. Germline lookup yields CDR1 SNHLY and CDR2 FYNNEI. The CDR3 totals 12 residues. The receptor comes from a human donor with chronic lymphocytic leukemia. Specimen: PBMCs, collected after 24 months of ibrutinib treatment. The J gene is TRBJ2-7, the V gene TRBV2, with a weak D call TRBD1 (5 bases). The CDR3 DNA sequence: TGTGCCAGCAGAGATGACAGATACGAGCAGTACTTC. Its protein product is CASRDDRYEQYF.